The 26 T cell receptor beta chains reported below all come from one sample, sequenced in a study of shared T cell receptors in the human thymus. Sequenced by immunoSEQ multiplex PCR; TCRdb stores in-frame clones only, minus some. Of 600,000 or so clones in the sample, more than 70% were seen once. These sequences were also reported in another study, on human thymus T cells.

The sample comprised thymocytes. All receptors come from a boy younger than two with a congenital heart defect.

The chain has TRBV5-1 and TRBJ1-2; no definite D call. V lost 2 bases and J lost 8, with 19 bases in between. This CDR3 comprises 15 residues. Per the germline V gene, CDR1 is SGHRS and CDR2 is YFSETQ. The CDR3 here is CASSFPRRRRRGYTF. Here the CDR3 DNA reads TGCGCCAGCAGCTTCCCAAGGAGACGACGGAGGGGCTACACCTTC.

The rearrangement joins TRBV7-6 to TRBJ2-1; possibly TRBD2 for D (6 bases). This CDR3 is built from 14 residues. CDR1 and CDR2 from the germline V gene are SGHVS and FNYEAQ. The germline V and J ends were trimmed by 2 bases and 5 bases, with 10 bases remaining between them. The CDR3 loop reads CASSLWGGNNEQFF. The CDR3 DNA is TGTGCCAGCAGCTTATGGGGCGGGAACAATGAGCAGTTCTTC. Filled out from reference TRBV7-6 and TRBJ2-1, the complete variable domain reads GAGVSQSPRYKVTKRGQDVALRCDPISGHVSLYWYRQALGQGPEFLTYFNYEAQQDKSGLPNDRFSAERPEGSISTLTIQRTEQRDSAMYRCASSLWGGNNEQFFGPGTRLTVL.

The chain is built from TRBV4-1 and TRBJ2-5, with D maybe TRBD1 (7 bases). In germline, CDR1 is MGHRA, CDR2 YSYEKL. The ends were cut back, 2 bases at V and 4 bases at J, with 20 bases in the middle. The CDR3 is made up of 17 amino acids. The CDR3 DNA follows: TGCGCCAGCAGCCAAAGGGGGCGGGGACCAGGAGGAGAGACCCAGTACTTC. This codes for CASSQRGRGPGGETQYF.

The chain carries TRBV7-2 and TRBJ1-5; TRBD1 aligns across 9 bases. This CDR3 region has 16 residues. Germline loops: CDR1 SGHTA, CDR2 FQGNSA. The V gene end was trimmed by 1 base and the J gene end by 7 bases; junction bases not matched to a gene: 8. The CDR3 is CASSLGGTGLNQPQHF. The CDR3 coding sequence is TGTGCCAGCAGCTTAGGCGGGACAGGGTTGAACCAGCCCCAGCATTTT.

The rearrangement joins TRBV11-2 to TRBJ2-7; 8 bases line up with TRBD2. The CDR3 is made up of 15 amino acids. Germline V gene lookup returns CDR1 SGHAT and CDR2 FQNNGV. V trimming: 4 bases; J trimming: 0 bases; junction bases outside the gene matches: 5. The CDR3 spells CASSSYAGGSYEQYF. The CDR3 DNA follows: TGTGCCAGCAGCTCCTACGCGGGAGGCTCCTACGAGCAGTACTTC.

The CDR3 DNA is TGCGCCAGCAGCCAAGGACAGGGGGCGAGCAATCAGCCCCAGCATTTT. It is translated as CASSQGQGASNQPQHF. This chain connects TRBV4-1 to TRBJ1-5; 10 bases map to TRBD1. Unmatched junction bases numbered 1, after V lost 1 base and J lost 1 base. The CDR3 totals 16 residues. The V gene's germline CDR1 is MGHRA and CDR2 YSYEKL.

The CDR3 DNA follows: TGTGCCAGCAGCTTGGACGCGGGGGGGCGCTACGAGCAGTACTTC. It translates to CASSLDAGGRYEQYF. The chain joins TRBV5-4 to TRBJ2-7, with TRBD2 identical over 9 bases. The CDR3 length is 15 residues. V gave up 0 bases and J gave up 3 bases; unmatched junction bases: 4. CDR1 and CDR2 from the germline V gene are SGHNT and YYREEE (reference sequence).

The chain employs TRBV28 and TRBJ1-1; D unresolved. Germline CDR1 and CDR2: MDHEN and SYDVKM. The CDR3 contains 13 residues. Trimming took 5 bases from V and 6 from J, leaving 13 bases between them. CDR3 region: CASSPTTHPEAFF. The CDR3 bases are TGTGCCAGCAGTCCGACAACACACCCTGAAGCTTTCTTT.

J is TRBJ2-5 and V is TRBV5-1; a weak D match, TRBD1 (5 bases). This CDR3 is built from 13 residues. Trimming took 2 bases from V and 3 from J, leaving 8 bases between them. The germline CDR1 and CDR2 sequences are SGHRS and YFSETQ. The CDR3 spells CASSFSREETQYF. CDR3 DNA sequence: TGCGCCAGCAGCTTTTCCAGGGAAGAGACCCAGTACTTC.

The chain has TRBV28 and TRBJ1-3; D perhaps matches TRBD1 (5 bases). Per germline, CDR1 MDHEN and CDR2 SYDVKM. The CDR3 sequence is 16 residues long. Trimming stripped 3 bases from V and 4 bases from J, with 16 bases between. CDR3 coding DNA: TGTGCCAGCAGTTTGATAAGTCAGGGATCAGGAAACACCATATATTTT. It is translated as CASSLISQGSGNTIYF.

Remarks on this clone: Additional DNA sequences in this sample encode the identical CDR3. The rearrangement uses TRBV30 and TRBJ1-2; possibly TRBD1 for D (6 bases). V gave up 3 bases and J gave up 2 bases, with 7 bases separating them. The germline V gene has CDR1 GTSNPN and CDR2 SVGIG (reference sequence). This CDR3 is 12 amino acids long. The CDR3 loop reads CAWRDSNYGYTF. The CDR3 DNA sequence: TGTGCCTGGAGGGACAGCAACTATGGCTACACCTTC.

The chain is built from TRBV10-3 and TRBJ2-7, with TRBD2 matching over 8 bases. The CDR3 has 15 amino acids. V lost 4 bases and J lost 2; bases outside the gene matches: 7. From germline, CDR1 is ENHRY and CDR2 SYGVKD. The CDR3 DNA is TGTGCCATCAGTGTACTAGCGGAGGGCCCCTACGAGCAGTACTTC. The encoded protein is CAISVLAEGPYEQYF.

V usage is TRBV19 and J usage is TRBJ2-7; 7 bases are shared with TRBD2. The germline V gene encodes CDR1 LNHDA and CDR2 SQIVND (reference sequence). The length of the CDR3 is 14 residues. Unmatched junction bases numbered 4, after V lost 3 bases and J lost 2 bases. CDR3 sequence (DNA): TGTGCCAGTAGTATGGGGGGGAGGCCCTACGAGCAGTACTTC. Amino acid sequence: CASSMGGRPYEQYF. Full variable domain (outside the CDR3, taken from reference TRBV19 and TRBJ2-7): DGGITQSPKYLFRKEGQNVTLSCEQNLNHDAMYWYRQDPGQGLRLIYYSQIVNDFQKGDIAEGYSVSREKKESFPLTVTSAQKNPTAFYLCASSMGGRPYEQYFGPGTRLTVT.

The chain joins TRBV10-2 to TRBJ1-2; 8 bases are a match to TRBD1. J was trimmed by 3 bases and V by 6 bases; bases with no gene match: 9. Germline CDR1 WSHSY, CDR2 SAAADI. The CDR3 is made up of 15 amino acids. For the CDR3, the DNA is TGCGCCAGCAGGGTGACCAGGGGGCAGGACTATGGCTACACCTTC. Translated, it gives CASRVTRGQDYGYTF.

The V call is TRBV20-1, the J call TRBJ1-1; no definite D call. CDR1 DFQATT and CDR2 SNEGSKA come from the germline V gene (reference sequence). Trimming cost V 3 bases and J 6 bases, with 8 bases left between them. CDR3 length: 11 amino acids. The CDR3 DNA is TGCAGTGCTAGCGTGGAGGCTGAAGCTTTCTTT. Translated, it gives CSASVEAEAFF.

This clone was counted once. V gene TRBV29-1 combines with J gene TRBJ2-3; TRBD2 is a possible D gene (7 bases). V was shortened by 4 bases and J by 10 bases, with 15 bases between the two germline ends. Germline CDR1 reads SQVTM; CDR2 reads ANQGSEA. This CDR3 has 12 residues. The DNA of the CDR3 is TGCAGCGTTGGGAGGGGGAGGGCTCCGCAGTATTTT. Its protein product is CSVGRGRAPQYF.

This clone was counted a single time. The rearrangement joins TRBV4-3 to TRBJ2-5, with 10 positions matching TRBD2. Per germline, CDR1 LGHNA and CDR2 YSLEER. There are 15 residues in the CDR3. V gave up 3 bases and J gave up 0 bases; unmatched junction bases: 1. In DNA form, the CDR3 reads TGCGCCAGCAGCCAGGGGACTAGCGACCAAGAGACCCAGTACTTC. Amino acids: CASSQGTSDQETQYF.

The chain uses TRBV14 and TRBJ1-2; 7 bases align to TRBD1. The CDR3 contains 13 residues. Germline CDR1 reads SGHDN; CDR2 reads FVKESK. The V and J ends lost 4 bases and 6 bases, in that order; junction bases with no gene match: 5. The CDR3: CASSPRQGDGYTF. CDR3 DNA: TGTGCCAGCAGCCCGAGACAGGGCGATGGCTACACCTTC.

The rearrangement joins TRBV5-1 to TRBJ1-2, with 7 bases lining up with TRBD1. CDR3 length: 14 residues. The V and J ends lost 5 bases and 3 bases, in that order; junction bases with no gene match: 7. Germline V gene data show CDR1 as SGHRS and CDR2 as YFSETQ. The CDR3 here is CASSRQGFDYGYTF. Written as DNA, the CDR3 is TGCGCCAGCAGTAGACAGGGCTTCGACTATGGCTACACCTTC.

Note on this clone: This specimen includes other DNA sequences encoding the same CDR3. The CDR3 region is CASSPGLASTDTQYF. The CDR3 region has the DNA TGTGCCAGCAGTCCGGGACTAGCAAGCACAGATACGCAGTATTTT. The chain couples TRBV27 to TRBJ2-3; 9 nucleotides align to TRBD2. Looked up from germline, CDR1 is MNHEY and CDR2 is SMNVEV (reference sequence). Losses at the gene ends were 5 bases for V and 0 bases for J; bases not matched to a gene: 3. This CDR3 comprises 15 residues.

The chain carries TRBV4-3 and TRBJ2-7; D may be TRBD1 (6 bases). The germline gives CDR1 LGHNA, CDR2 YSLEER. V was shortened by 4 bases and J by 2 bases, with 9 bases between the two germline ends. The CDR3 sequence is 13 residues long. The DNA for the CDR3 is TGCGCCAGCAGCCCGGGACAAACCTACGAGCAGTACTTC. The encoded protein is CASSPGQTYEQYF.

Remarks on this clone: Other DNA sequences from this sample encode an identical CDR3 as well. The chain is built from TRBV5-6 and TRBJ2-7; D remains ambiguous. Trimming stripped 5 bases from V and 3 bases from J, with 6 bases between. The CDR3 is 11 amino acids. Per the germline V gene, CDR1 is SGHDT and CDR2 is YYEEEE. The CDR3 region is CASSRSYEQYF. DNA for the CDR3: TGTGCCAGCAGTCGCAGCTACGAGCAGTACTTC.

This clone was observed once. The chain's CDR3 is CASSLVKGNSGRAYEQYF. The DNA for the CDR3 is TGTGCCAGCAGTTTAGTTAAAGGTAATAGCGGGAGGGCCTACGAGCAGTACTTC. The chain links TRBV28 to TRBJ2-7, with 11 bases aligning to TRBD2. The CDR3 is 18 amino acids. The ends lost 2 bases at V and 2 bases at J; junction bases unmatched: 11. The germline gives CDR1 MDHEN, CDR2 SYDVKM.

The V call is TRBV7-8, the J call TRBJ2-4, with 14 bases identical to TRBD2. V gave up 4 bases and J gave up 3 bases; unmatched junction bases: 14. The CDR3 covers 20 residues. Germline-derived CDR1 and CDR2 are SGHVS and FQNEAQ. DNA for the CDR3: TGTGCCAGCAGCTCCAGGAGGGGACTAGCGGGGGATGAGGGCAAAAACATTCAGTACTTC. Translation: CASSSRRGLAGDEGKNIQYF.

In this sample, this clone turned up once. The CDR3 is CASSLCQEQGWGNTIYF. The DNA for the CDR3 is TGTGCCAGCAGCTTATGTCAGGAACAGGGGTGGGGAAACACCATATATTTT. The V and J genes are TRBV7-2 and TRBJ1-3, with TRBD1 matching 7 bases. Germline V lookup: CDR1 SGHTA, CDR2 FQGNSA. Losses at the gene ends were 2 bases for V and 4 bases for J; bases not matched to a gene: 11. This CDR3 region has 17 residues.

CDR3 protein: CASSDTSGASTDTQYF. CDR3 bases: TGTGCCAGCAGCGATACTAGCGGCGCGAGCACAGATACGCAGTATTTT. The rearrangement uses TRBV28 and TRBJ2-3; 8 nucleotides line up with TRBD2. This CDR3 is 16 amino acids long. From germline, CDR1 is MDHEN and CDR2 SYDVKM. V shed 6 bases and J 0 bases; nucleotides not matched to a gene: 8.